This T cell receptor (beta chain) emerged from a study of blood T cell repertoires in COVID-19 (dated by TCRdb to 2018 to 2020). Broadly, across the study: The collaborator samples originated in the United States, Italy and Spain and spanned the acute and convalescent phases of COVID-19. Samples came from the ongoing ImmuneRACE study (first 160 participants) plus 1,254 subjects from 6 global collaborators. The material from the prospective study consisted of cDNA or gDNA derived from T cells, B-cell-depleted T cells, or PBMCs. Deeply sampled blood TCRbeta repertoires from subjects exposed to, actively infected with, or recovered from COVID-19 were included in the dataset. Nearly every sample came with metadata listing a de-identified subject ID, COVID-19 status, age in years and sex. Where available, HLA class I and class II types were obtained from metadata supplied by the sample provider rather than from assay-based typing. A freely available public database, intended as a resource for researchers studying the immune response to SARS-CoV-2, is where the repertoires were released.

Concerning this clone: Its antigen is unknown. Nothing much larger sits one base from this clone, and base qualities are not available.

Inclusive of the bounding cysteine and phenylalanine, the CDR3 is 15 residues long. Here the CDR3 DNA is all that survives: 45 bases in frame from base 1. The junction shows trimming of 4 bases on V and 7 bases on J, and the gene matches do not reach 8 bases of it. Looking up the germline V gene (reference sequence) yields CDR1 MNHEY and CDR2 SMNVEV. Whole blood was collected in K2EDTA tubes by collaborating institutions according to the institutions' own protocols. For TCRbeta analysis, collaborator samples were shipped as frozen whole blood, as isolated PBMCs, or as DNA extracted from either sample type. TCRbeta CDR3 regions were amplified from genomic DNA using the immunoSEQ Assay, a bias-controlled multiplex PCR. Per the original workflow: Nucleated cell counts per sample were estimated from amplification of reference gene primers within the assay. To quantify the absolute abundance of each unique TCRbeta CDR3 rearrangement, sequence reads were collapsed and filtered. Productive Simpson clonality was computed per sample as the square root of Simpson's diversity index over productive rearrangements. Drawn from immuneACCESS, this table holds only the in-frame rearrangements with V and J called that TCRdb kept. Clones are partly lost; checked studies trace under half to an unresolved V gene and leave the rest unexplained. The V and J calls and clone size are taken from that table; D and trimming were inferred from the DNA. For this sample there are around 40,000 clones; 89% appear just once. The ten top clones hold 6.2% of the sample.

General conclusions and limits of the study: The quantity of clinical and demographic metadata differed by source and by participant and was supplied without curation.

The sequenced sample was peripheral blood. The rearrangement combines TRBV27 with TRBJ1-5; a stretch of 9 junction bases matches TRBD1. This sequence originates from a human donor in a cohort sampled during active COVID-19. The CDR3 sequence is CASSWGQGTGQPQHF. The DNA sequence is TGTGCCAGCAGTTGGGGACAGGGAACGGGACAGCCCCAGCATTTT.